The 23 T cell receptor beta chains below come from one sample, sequenced in a study of regulatory T cells in long-lasting Graves disease. Time point: persistent/refractory GD, antithyroid drugs over 5 years with positive TRAb. PBMC-extracted RNA yielded the TCR library. Through Arm-PCR of CDR3 regions and iRepertoire HTBI primers, TCR beta libraries were built. TCRdb independently ran MiXCR on the multiplex PCR reads; one entry per CDR3 protein. The sample includes 500,000 to 700,000 distinct CDR3 sequences, 25% to 35% of them seen just once. Sequences were derived from peripheral blood mononuclear cells (PBMCs), sampled when the disease was refractory, from a patient treated with antithyroid drugs. The receptors come from a female donor with Graves disease.

This clonotype occurred a few times. The chain links TRBV7-9 to TRBJ2-5; D gene ambiguous. The CDR3 covers 16 residues. Trimming took off 1 base at V and 1 base at J, with 13 bases between the two ends. Per the germline V gene, CDR1 is SEHNR and CDR2 is FQNEAQ (reference sequence). This CDR3 is CASSLGHSGLQETQYF. The CDR3 bases are TGTGCCAGCAGCTTAGGACATTCAGGCCTCCAAGAGACCCAGTACTTC.

This clonotype was counted at least ten times. The gene calls are TRBV6-1 and TRBJ2-7; 12 bases fit TRBD2. Unmatched junction bases numbered 9, after V lost 5 bases and J lost 1 base. This CDR3 has 17 residues. The germline CDR1 and CDR2 sequences are MNHNS and SASEGT. CDR3: CASSLYATSGSSYEQYF. Here the CDR3 DNA reads TGTGCCAGCAGTCTCTACGCGACTAGCGGGAGTTCCTACGAGCAGTACTTC.

This CDR3 is CASSQARGDNSPLHF. The CDR3 region has the DNA TGTGCCAGCAGCCAAGCCCGGGGGGATAATTCACCCCTCCACTTT. The V and J genes are TRBV3-1 and TRBJ1-6, with a weak D call TRBD1 (5 bases). CDR3 length: 15 amino acids. V lost 1 base to trimming and J lost 5 bases, with 9 bases between them. Germline V gives CDR1 LGHDT, CDR2 YNNKEL (reference sequence). The whole variable domain, remainder taken from reference TRBV3-1 and TRBJ1-6, is DTAVSQTPKYLVTQMGNDKSIKCEQNLGHDTMYWYKQDSKKFLKIMFSYNNKELIINETVPNRFSPKSPDKAHLNLHINSLELGDSAVYFCASSQARGDNSPLHFGNGTRLTVT.

The genes are TRBV6-1 and TRBJ1-5; 9 bases are a match to TRBD1. CDR3 length: 17 residues. Per the germline V gene, CDR1 is MNHNS and CDR2 is SASEGT. V was pared by 4 bases and J by 2 bases, with 9 bases of the junction left unmatched. As DNA, the CDR3 is TGTGCCAGCAGTGGGCGGACAGGGGCTGTGGGCAATCAGCCCCAGCATTTT. Residues: CASSGRTGAVGNQPQHF.

This chain connects TRBV15 to TRBJ1-1, with D uncertain. Deletions cut 2 bases from V and 7 bases from J, with 14 bases between. The V gene's germline CDR1 is LNHNV and CDR2 YYDKDF (reference sequence). The CDR3 runs 14 residues. The CDR3 coding sequence is TGTGCCACCAGCAGAACACCGGGCCCTTATGAAGCTTTCTTT. Protein sequence: CATSRTPGPYEAFF.

The table lists this clonotype with a few counts. This chain links TRBV20-1 with TRBJ2-7; 14 bases agree with TRBD2. There are 14 residues in the CDR3. The germline V gene encodes CDR1 DFQATT and CDR2 SNEGSKA (reference sequence). V lost 4 bases, J lost 10 bases, and 9 bases stayed unmatched. CDR3 loop: CSATLGLAGGRQYF. The DNA of the CDR3 is TGCAGTGCTACCCTAGGACTAGCGGGAGGCAGACAGTACTTC.

The chain is built from TRBV7-2 and TRBJ1-2; D possibly corresponds to TRBD1 (5 bases). Germline CDR1 and CDR2: SGHTA and FQGNSA. The CDR3 runs 15 residues. V lost 5 bases and J lost 3, with 16 bases in between. The CDR3, as DNA: TGTGCCAGCAGCGTTCAGCTTTGGGGCGACTATGGCTACACCTTC. Protein: CASSVQLWGDYGYTF.

This clonotype showed up just a few times. The chain is built from TRBV28 and TRBJ2-2; TRBD1 or TRBD2 may be the D gene (6 bases each). With 5 bases removed from V and 2 bases from J, the gap between germline ends came to 12 bases. The length of the CDR3 is 15 residues. Germline CDR1 reads MDHEN; CDR2 reads SYDVKM. CDR3 DNA: TGTGCCAGCAGTACGGCGGGACACAACACCGGGGAGCTGTTTTTT. This codes for CASSTAGHNTGELFF.

This clonotype turned up a few times. V and J are TRBV6-1 and TRBJ1-1; possible D gene TRBD1, 6 bases. V dropped 4 bases and J dropped 3 bases, with 12 bases sitting between them. In germline, CDR1 is MNHNS, CDR2 SASEGT. The CDR3 totals 14 residues. The chain's CDR3 is CASSVGGRDTEAFF. In DNA, the CDR3 is TGTGCCAGCAGTGTAGGGGGTCGGGACACTGAAGCTTTCTTT.

This clonotype was detected only a few times. Being one base from a much bigger clone, this may be a read error. This chain links TRBV2 with TRBJ1-2; 7 nucleotides agree with TRBD1. The CDR3 is 13 amino acids. Germline V lookup: CDR1 SNHLY, CDR2 FYNNEI. CDR3 sequence: CASSTGANYGHTF. CDR3 coding DNA: TGTGCCAGCAGTACAGGGGCCAACTATGGCCACACCTTC.

This clonotype was counted between two and nine times. The V and J genes are TRBV12-3 or TRBV12-4 and TRBJ1-2; TRBD1 might be the D (6 bases). This CDR3 spans 17 amino acids. Trimming pared 3 bases from V and 1 base from J, leaving 18 bases between. The CDR3 coding sequence is TGTGCCAGCAGTTTGGGTATGGGGGCTCGCATTAACTATGGCTACACCTTC. Its translation: CASSLGMGARINYGYTF.

A few counts support this clonotype. This chain connects TRBV11-2 to TRBJ1-5, with no clear D. V was clipped by 2 bases and J by 4 bases, with 9 bases between them. This CDR3 region has 14 residues. Germline V gene data show CDR1 as SGHAT and CDR2 as FQNNGV. CDR3 sequence (DNA): TGTGCCAGCAGCTTATATGGCAGGAATCAGCCCCAGCATTTT. Encoded protein: CASSLYGRNQPQHF.

This clonotype was counted only a few times. This chain links TRBV29-1 with TRBJ2-7, with 10 nucleotides matching TRBD2. V lost 6 bases, J lost 4 bases, and 6 bases stayed unmatched. This CDR3 has 13 residues. Germline V gives CDR1 SQVTM, CDR2 ANQGSEA. In DNA form, the CDR3 reads TGCAGCGTCGCTAGCGGGAGACGATACGAGCAGTACTTC. Translating gives CSVASGRRYEQYF.

This sequence joins TRBV20-1 and TRBJ2-7; D remains ambiguous. The CDR3 is 13 residues long. The V gene lost 5 bases and the J gene lost 0 bases, with 11 bases spanning the gap. Germline loops: CDR1 DFQATT, CDR2 SNEGSKA (reference sequence). CDR3 sequence (DNA): TGCAGTGCTCCCGGAGTGACCTCCTACGAGCAGTACTTC. Translating it yields CSAPGVTSYEQYF.

The V call is TRBV29-1, the J call TRBJ1-6; 11 bases line up with TRBD1. V was pared by 5 bases and J by 11 bases, with 5 bases of the junction left unmatched. This CDR3 contains 13 residues. Germline loops: CDR1 SQVTM, CDR2 ANQGSEA. CDR3 loop: CSVPGTGGTPLHF. The CDR3 coding sequence is TGCAGCGTTCCCGGGACAGGGGGTACACCCCTCCACTTT.

Details on this clonotype: Given the absence of the conserved phenylalanine or tryptophan at the CDR3 end, a read error is likely. This rearrangement joins TRBV6-2 or TRBV6-3 to TRBJ2-2; D ambiguous. Germline V gene sequence: CDR1 MNHEY, CDR2 SVGEGT. This CDR3 has 15 residues. CDR3: CASSYYASRTGELFL. Written as DNA, the CDR3 is TGTGCCAGCAGCTACTATGCCTCCCGCACCGGGGAGCTGTTTCTT.

V is TRBV20-1 and J is TRBJ2-5; maybe TRBD1 (6 bases). V lost 0 bases and J lost 1, with 12 bases in between. The CDR3 length is 15 residues. Germline-derived CDR1 and CDR2 are DFQATT and SNEGSKA (reference sequence). The CDR3 coding sequence is TGCAGTGCTAGAGACCCCGGGACAATCCAAGAGACCCAGTACTTC. Translating it yields CSARDPGTIQETQYF.

The chain is built from TRBV19 and TRBJ2-4; D may match TRBD1 or TRBD2 (6 bases each). CDR1 and CDR2 from the germline V gene are LNHDA and SQIVND (reference sequence). The CDR3 extends over 14 amino acids. V lost 6 bases and J lost 2, with 11 bases in between. CDR3 protein: CASRGGVTKNIQYF. The CDR3, as DNA: TGTGCCAGTAGGGGGGGCGTTACCAAAAACATTCAGTACTTC.

The V and J genes are TRBV5-4 and TRBJ1-5; D is unclear. The CDR3 loop spans 14 amino acids. V dropped 2 bases and J dropped 7 bases, with 13 bases sitting between them. Germline V CDR1 and CDR2: SGHNT, YYREEE (reference sequence). The CDR3 DNA follows: TGTGCCAGCAGCTTCTTCGGGTTTGGGCAGCCCCAGCATTTT. Amino acid sequence: CASSFFGFGQPQHF. Drawing the rest from reference TRBV5-4 and TRBJ1-5, the complete variable domain is ETGVTQSPTHLIKTRGQQVTLRCSSQSGHNTVSWYQQALGQGPQFIFQYYREEENGRGNFPPRFSGLQFPNYSSELNVNALELDDSALYLCASSFFGFGQPQHFGDGTRLSIL.

The chain carries TRBV6-1 and TRBJ1-6; D may be TRBD1 (6 bases). V lost 6 bases and J lost 5, with 14 bases in between. There are 15 residues in the CDR3. From germline, CDR1 is MNHNS and CDR2 SASEGT. The CDR3 sequence is CASRPTGPDNSPLHF. CDR3 nucleotide sequence: TGTGCCAGCAGACCCACAGGGCCAGATAATTCACCCCTCCACTTT.

This clonotype was detected ten times or more. The chain is built from TRBV25-1 and TRBJ1-2; D possibly corresponds to TRBD1 (5 bases). The CDR3 totals 14 residues. Germline loops: CDR1 MGHDK, CDR2 SYGVNS. V was trimmed by 1 base and J by 4 bases, leaving 10 bases between them. The CDR3 protein is CASSESGQSYGYTF. The CDR3 nucleotides are TGTGCCAGCAGTGAATCGGGGCAGTCCTATGGCTACACCTTC.

Comment on this clonotype: The junction departs from the called germline gene at one end, perhaps through a read error. V gene TRBV6-1 combines with J gene TRBJ1-2, with 9 bases identical to TRBD1. Looked up from germline, CDR1 is MNHNS and CDR2 is SASEGT. The CDR3 totals 17 residues. The CDR3 sequence: CASSEGTGFKYTHGYTF. CDR3 in DNA: TGTGCCAGCAGCGAAGGGACAGGGTTTAAATATACGCATGGCTACACCTTC.

The chain is built from TRBV29-1 and TRBJ1-5; 10 bases are shared with TRBD1. The germline V gene encodes CDR1 SQVTM and CDR2 ANQGSEA. The CDR3 sequence is 13 residues long. Losses at the gene ends were 7 bases for V and 5 bases for J; bases not matched to a gene: 5. The CDR3 region has the DNA TGCAGCGCCGGGACAGGGGAGGATCAGCCCCAGCATTTT. This encodes CSAGTGEDQPQHF.